The present T cell receptor (beta chain) was sequenced within a study of a mutant IDH1 vaccine in newly diagnosed glioma. Background on the study: Vaccines were first given 4-6 weeks after radiotherapy alone, or with temozolomide cycles. Previous treatment comprised radiotherapy, temozolomide, or both, mostly both. Week 35 held visit V12, while week 47 held visit V13.

Described time point: week 35, safety follow-up. Vaccination comprised doses that each held 300 ug of mutant IDH1 20-mer peptide, plus topical imiquimod. The patients were given eight vaccinations, one each in weeks 1, 3, 5, 7, 11, 15, 19 and 23. Concerning this clone: Its antigen remains unknown.

CDR1 and CDR2 (germline): SGHDN, FVKESK. This CDR3 region has 14 residues. The J segment lost 6 bases and the V segment lost 4 bases, leaving 5 bases of the junction unmatched. Repertoires were generated with immunoSEQ multiplex PCR, while TCRdb's copy carries only in-frame clones and drops some. The data hold tens of thousands of clones, with 70% to 90% observed a single time. The specimen was PBMCs, collected from a glioma patient whose treatment included an IDH1 peptide vaccine. The receptor's source is a man aged 40-49 years with glioma. This chain links TRBV14 with TRBJ1-4, with 7 bases aligning to TRBD1. CDR3 bases: TGTGCCAGCAGCCCGGGACAGTTTTATGAAAAACTGTTTTTT. It specifies CASSPGQFYEKLFF.